These T cell receptor beta chains were read from a single sample in a study of blood T cell repertoires in COVID-19. TCRdb's copy holds only in-frame clones and misses some; the assay was immunoSEQ multiplex PCR. There are some 96,000 clones in the sample; roughly 85% occur only once, and about an eighth lies in the top ten. What was sequenced was peripheral blood. All receptors derive from a human donor in a cohort sampled during active COVID-19. CDR3s include the opening cysteine and the closing phenylalanine or tryptophan. D genes are given only for firm matches. Clone size is not always given. Where it is, it says once, few, many or a class for expanded clones.

j_call d_call clone_size v_call cdr3_nt cdr3_aa
TRBJ1-4 - - TRBV5-1 TGCGCCAGCAGCTACCTCGGTGGTAATGAAAAACTGTTTTTT CASSYLGGNEKLFF
TRBJ2-6 - - TRBV30 TGTGCCTGGGGTCTCTCTGGGGCCAACGTCCTGACTTTC CAWGLSGANVLTF
TRBJ1-2 - - TRBV12-3/TRBV12-4 TGTGCCAGCAGTTTATGGGGGGATGGCTACACCTTC CASSLWGDGYTF
TRBJ2-6 TRBD1 - TRBV7-9 TGTGCCAGCAGCTCTTCACAGGGGAAATGGTCTGGGGCCAACGTCCTGACTTTC CASSSSQGKWSGANVLTF
TRBJ2-1 TRBD2 - TRBV6-5 TGTGCCAGCAGTTACTCGATTTCGGGAGGGCCCAATGAGCAGTTCTTC CASSYSISGGPNEQFF
TRBJ2-2 TRBD2 - TRBV25-1 TGTGCCAGCAGCGAGAGGGGAGGGACCGGGGAGCTGTTTTTT CASSERGGTGELFF
TRBJ1-1 - - TRBV28 TGTGCCAGCAAATTTCAGGGGGAAGCTTTCTTT CASKFQGEAFF
TRBJ1-3 - - TRBV19 TGTGCCAGTACCGAAACCCGGGTTGCTGGAAACACCATATATTTT CASTETRVAGNTIYF
TRBJ2-5 TRBD2 - TRBV30 TGTGCCTGGAGTAGAGGGACTAGCGGGGGGGGAGAGACCCAGTACTTC CAWSRGTSGGGETQYF
TRBJ2-6 - once TRBV5-4 TGTGCCAGCAGCATACAGGGCTCTGGGGCCAACGTCCTGACTTTC CASSIQGSGANVLTF
TRBJ1-2 TRBD1 - TRBV28 TGTGCCAGCAGTCCTGGGACAGTCTATGGCTACACCTTC CASSPGTVYGYTF
TRBJ1-1 - - TRBV25-1 TGTGCCAGCACGGGGAGAGCCACTCCTGAAGCTTTCTTT CASTGRATPEAFF
TRBJ1-5 - - TRBV19 TGTGCCAGTAGGGACTTTGGTAACTCGGTCGACAATCAGCCCCAGCATTTT CASRDFGNSVDNQPQHF
TRBJ2-3 - - TRBV2 TGTGCCAGCCCACAGGGGCGGGGGGCGTCAGATACGCAGTATTTT CASPQGRGASDTQYF
TRBJ2-2 TRBD1 - TRBV5-1 TGCGCCAGCACCGCCCCGACAGGGGGAAACACCGGGGAGCTGTTTTTT CASTAPTGGNTGELFF
TRBJ2-7 - few TRBV7-9 TGTGCCAGCAGCTTAGTGGGGGACAACGACGAGCAGTACTTC CASSLVGDNDEQYF
TRBJ2-7 TRBD1 - TRBV6-5 TGTGCCAGCAGTTACCCGGGACAGGGGGCCTACGAGCAGTACTTC CASSYPGQGAYEQYF
TRBJ1-2 - - TRBV18 TGTGCCAGCTCACCAAGGACACTACCCGGTGGCTACACCTTC CASSPRTLPGGYTF
TRBJ2-1 - - TRBV7-9 TGTGCCAGCAGCTTACCGGGGAACAATGAGCAGTTCTTC CASSLPGNNEQFF
TRBJ1-1 TRBD1 - TRBV10-3 TGTGCCATCAGTGGGGGGACAGGGACTTTGGAAGCTTTCTTT CAISGGTGTLEAFF
TRBJ1-1 - - TRBV9 TGTGCCAGCAGCGAGCGAGAGGACACTGAAGCTTTCTTT CASSEREDTEAFF
TRBJ2-4 - - TRBV2 TGTGCCAGCAGCGGAACGGGGATTGTTTCCAAAAACATTCAGTACTTC CASSGTGIVSKNIQYF
TRBJ2-7 TRBD1 - TRBV12-3/TRBV12-4 TGTGCCACCGGACAGGGCTACGAGCAGTACTTC CATGQGYEQYF
TRBJ2-7 - - TRBV10-2 TGCGCCAGCAGTGAAGGAGGATGGATTTACGAGCAGTACTTC CASSEGGWIYEQYF
TRBJ2-7 TRBD2 - TRBV28 TGTGCCAGCAGCCCGTGGGGGGGTTCCAACGAGCAGTACTTC CASSPWGGSNEQYF
TRBJ2-1 TRBD2 - TRBV7-2 TGTGCCAGCAGCTTAGGCGGGAGTTGGGATGAGCAGTTCTTC CASSLGGSWDEQFF
TRBJ2-7 TRBD2 - TRBV27 TGTGCCAGCAGTTTATCGGGGACTAGCGGGACCTACGAGCAGTACTTC CASSLSGTSGTYEQYF
TRBJ2-3 - once TRBV11-2 TGTGCCAGCAGCTTAGGGGCACTAGCTAAGACAGATACGCAGTATTTT CASSLGALAKTDTQYF
TRBJ2-5 - - TRBV3-1/TRBV3-2 TGTGCCAGCAGCCTCACGTTGACAGCCCAAGAGACCCAGTACTTC CASSLTLTAQETQYF
TRBJ1-2 - - TRBV7-8 TGTGCCAGCAGCTTAGCGATCGGAATGAGAGGCTATGGCTACACCTTC CASSLAIGMRGYGYTF
TRBJ1-2 - - TRBV3-1/TRBV3-2 TGTGCCAGCAGCCACGGGAGTGGTGGGGGCTACACCTTC CASSHGSGGGYTF
TRBJ2-7 TRBD1 - TRBV7-2 TGTGCCAGCAGCCGGACAGGAGTCCTCCTCGAGCAGTACTTC CASSRTGVLLEQYF
TRBJ1-5 - few TRBV5-1 TGCGCCAGCAGTTTTTCGGGCAATCAGCCCCAGCATTTT CASSFSGNQPQHF
TRBJ2-3 - - TRBV5-4 TGTGCCAGCAGCTCCGGGGGAGGCAGCACAGATACGCAGTATTTT CASSSGGGSTDTQYF
TRBJ2-7 TRBD2 - TRBV18 TGTGCCAGCTCACACCCGGGACTAGCGGGAGGGCTCTACGAGCAGTACTTC CASSHPGLAGGLYEQYF
TRBJ2-7 - - TRBV3-1/TRBV3-2 TGTGCCAGCAGCTCAGGGTTTTCTGGTATCTACGAGCAGTACTTC CASSSGFSGIYEQYF
TRBJ2-7 TRBD2 - TRBV13 TGTGCCAGCAGCTTATCACGGGCAACTAGCGGGGGGGCCCGTCGCGAGCAGTACTTC CASSLSRATSGGARREQYF
TRBJ1-6 - - TRBV28 TGTGCCAGCAGTTCCCTAGGGAGACACTATAATTCACCCCTCCACTTT CASSSLGRHYNSPLHF
TRBJ2-6 - - TRBV29-1 TGCAGCGTTGGAGGGATTGGGGCCAACGTCCTGACTTTC CSVGGIGANVLTF
TRBJ2-3 TRBD1 - TRBV7-9 TGTGCCAGCAGCCGAACAGGGGGCACAGATACGCAGTATTTT CASSRTGGTDTQYF
TRBJ1-1 - - TRBV18 TGTGCCAGCTCCCGGGCAGGGGTTAACACTGAAGCTTTCTTT CASSRAGVNTEAFF
TRBJ2-7 - - TRBV3-1/TRBV3-2 TGTGCCAGCAGCCAAGGCCCGACAGGTTCCTACGAGCAGTACTTC CASSQGPTGSYEQYF
TRBJ2-7 - - TRBV6-2/TRBV6-3 TGTGCCAGCAGCCACCATATCCGACAGGATCGATCCTACGAGCAGTACTTC CASSHHIRQDRSYEQYF
TRBJ2-1 - - TRBV11-2 TGTGCCAGCAGCCCCGTACAGGGTAAGGATGAGCAGTTCTTC CASSPVQGKDEQFF
TRBJ1-1 - - TRBV2 TGTGCCAGCAGTTCCGGACACCTGAACACTGAAGCTTTCTTT CASSSGHLNTEAFF
TRBJ1-6 - - TRBV3-1/TRBV3-2 TGTGCCAGCAGCCAATCAGGGAATTCACCCCTCCACTTT CASSQSGNSPLHF
TRBJ2-1 - - TRBV4-3 TGCGCCAGCAGCCAAGTACTCCTGCGGAATGAGCAGTTCTTC CASSQVLLRNEQFF
TRBJ2-7 TRBD2 - TRBV5-1 TGCGCCAGCAGCTTGGGCGGGAGTGATTCCTACGAGCAGTACTTC CASSLGGSDSYEQYF